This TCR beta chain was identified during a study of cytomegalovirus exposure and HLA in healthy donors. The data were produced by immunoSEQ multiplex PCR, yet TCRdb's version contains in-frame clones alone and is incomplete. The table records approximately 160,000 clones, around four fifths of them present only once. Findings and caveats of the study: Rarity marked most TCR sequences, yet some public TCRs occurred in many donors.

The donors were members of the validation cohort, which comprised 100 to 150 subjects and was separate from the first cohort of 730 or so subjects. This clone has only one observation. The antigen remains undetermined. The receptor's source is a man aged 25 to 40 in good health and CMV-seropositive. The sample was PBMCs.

The CDR3 here is CASSLTGVVSYEQYF. The CDR3 coding sequence is TGTGCCAGCAGCTTAACAGGGGTAGTGTCCTACGAGCAGTACTTC. The V call is TRBV11-1, the J call TRBJ2-7; 7 bases agree with TRBD1. Germline lookup yields CDR1 SGHAT and CDR2 FQDESV (reference sequence). V dropped 2 bases and J dropped 1; count of bases not matched to a gene: 5. CDR3 length: 15 residues.